Shown below are 21 T cell receptor beta chains from a single sample sequenced in a study of T cell clonotyping in hematopoietic cell transplantation. Assay used: immunoSEQ multiplex PCR; TCRdb lists only in-frame clones, some missing. The sample yields just under 7,500 clones, around 96% seen once. Source: PBMCs, taken 30 days after allogeneic stem cell transplant. The source of these receptors is a male patient in his thirties or forties who had an allogeneic stem cell transplant from a related donor, so the T cells may come from the graft donor. Some clones in this sample may be carry-over from other donors' samples.

The V gene is TRBV9, the J gene TRBJ2-7, with D possibly matching TRBD1 (6 bases). The germline V gene has CDR1 SGDLS and CDR2 YYNGEE. With 4 bases removed from V and 6 bases from J, the gap between germline ends came to 17 bases. The CDR3 runs to 14 residues. DNA of the CDR3: TGTGCCAGCAGCACCCCGGGCCGCAGGGGCGAGCAGTACTTC. Translation gives CASSTPGRRGEQYF.

The V gene is TRBV11-2, the J gene TRBJ1-2; weak D call: TRBD1 (5 bases). Trimming stripped 8 bases from V and 4 bases from J, with 20 bases between. The CDR3 contains 15 residues. CDR1 SGHAT and CDR2 FQNNGV come from the germline V gene. DNA for the CDR3: TGTGCCAGCGCGTCATTATGGCGGGGGACCTATGGCTACACCTTC. Translated: CASASLWRGTYGYTF.

This sequence joins TRBV6-6 and TRBJ1-5, with D unclear. CDR1 is MNHNY and CDR2 is SVGAGI in the germline V gene (reference sequence). With 7 bases removed from V and 1 base from J, the gap between germline ends came to 5 bases. The CDR3 runs to 12 residues. This chain's CDR3 is CASTLSNQPQHF. The CDR3 DNA sequence: TGTGCCAGCACATTGAGCAATCAGCCCCAGCATTTT.

This clone was seen only once. V usage is TRBV27 and J usage is TRBJ2-1; tentative D call: TRBD1 (6 bases). The V gene's germline CDR1 is MNHEY and CDR2 SMNVEV (reference sequence). The CDR3 sequence is 12 residues long. V lost 9 bases and J 9 bases, leaving 15 bases between the germline ends. CDR3 nucleotides: TGTGCCAGTTCAGACGACAGGCTTGAGCAGTTCTTC. The encoded protein is CASSDDRLEQFF.

The chain recombines TRBV28 with TRBJ2-7; unclear D gene. Germline CDR1 reads MDHEN; CDR2 reads SYDVKM. Trimming left V 2 bases short and J 6 bases short, with 11 bases between. The CDR3 covers 13 residues. The CDR3 spells CASSLAPTGEQYF. Here the CDR3 DNA reads TGTGCCAGCAGTTTAGCTCCTACCGGCGAGCAGTACTTC.

The chain couples TRBV29-1 to TRBJ1-2, with TRBD1 identical over 10 bases. J gave up 7 bases and V 4 bases, and 9 bases lay outside the gene matches. CDR1 SQVTM and CDR2 ANQGSEA come from the germline V gene. The CDR3 contains 14 residues. In DNA form, the CDR3 reads TGCAGCGTTGCTCCGGACAGGGGGTTCTCTGGCTACACCTTC. Translated: CSVAPDRGFSGYTF.

The V call is TRBV10-3, the J call TRBJ2-1, with D maybe TRBD2 (6 bases). Looked up from germline, CDR1 is ENHRY and CDR2 is SYGVKD. V was cut by 5 bases and J by 4 bases, with 18 bases left in between. There are 16 residues in the CDR3. CDR3: CAISLRDLKHYNEQFF. In DNA, the CDR3 is TGTGCCATCAGTTTACGGGACTTGAAACATTACAATGAGCAGTTCTTC.

The gene calls are TRBV10-3 and TRBJ1-2; D might be TRBD1 (5 bases). Germline CDR1 is ENHRY and CDR2 is SYGVKD. There are 14 residues in the CDR3. The V end was cut by 10 bases, the J end by 5 bases, with 20 bases between. The CDR3 reads CATTGSGGIYGYTF. CDR3 DNA: TGTGCCACCACCGGCTCGGGGGGAATATATGGCTACACCTTC.

The gene calls are TRBV5-7 and TRBJ2-3; D gene ambiguous. TRBV5-7 is an ORF; its function is uncertain. Trimming removed 0 bases from V and 4 bases from J, with 12 bases in between. The CDR3 runs 15 residues. CDR3 sequence reads: CASSLADNQADTQYF. The CDR3 coding sequence is TGTGCCAGCAGCTTGGCCGACAACCAAGCAGATACGCAGTATTTT.

The chain uses TRBV2 and TRBJ2-1; 13 nucleotides align to TRBD2. CDR1 SNHLY and CDR2 FYNNEI come from the germline V gene. This CDR3 contains 16 residues. V gave up 3 bases and J gave up 3 bases; unmatched junction bases: 2. The CDR3 coding sequence is TGTGCCAGCAGTGAGTGGACTAGCGGGGGCTACAATGAGCAGTTCTTC. This translates into CASSEWTSGGYNEQFF.

The J gene is TRBJ2-2, the V gene TRBV6-5, with 8 positions matching TRBD2. Looked up from germline, CDR1 is MNHEY and CDR2 is SVGAGI. V was pared by 4 bases and J by 6 bases, with 7 bases of the junction left unmatched. The length of the CDR3 is 15 residues. The CDR3 here is CASSFAGGGPGELFF. The CDR3 nucleotides read TGTGCCAGCAGTTTTGCGGGAGGAGGCCCCGGGGAGCTGTTTTTT.

This chain links TRBV28 with TRBJ1-1, with D perhaps TRBD1 (6 bases). The V end was cut by 5 bases, the J end by 5 bases, with 21 bases between. Germline CDR1 MDHEN, CDR2 SYDVKM. The CDR3 spans 16 residues. This chain's CDR3 is CASSPWDGQPGTEAFF. CDR3 bases: TGTGCCAGCAGTCCCTGGGATGGACAGCCGGGGACTGAAGCTTTCTTT.

V is TRBV7-2 and J is TRBJ2-3; 8 positions match TRBD2. V shed 1 base, J shed 2 bases, and the junction held 5 bases outside the gene matches. Germline CDR1 SGHTA, CDR2 FQGNSA. There are 16 residues in the CDR3. For the CDR3, the DNA is TGTGCCAGCAGCTTAGGTGCGGGGGGACACACAGATACGCAGTATTTT. Amino acids: CASSLGAGGHTDTQYF. Full variable domain (missing parts from reference TRBV7-2 and TRBJ2-3): GAGVSQSPSNKVTEKGKDVELRCDPISGHTALYWYRQSLGQGLEFLIYFQGNSAPDKSGLPSDRFSAERTGGSVSTLTIQRTQQEDSAVYLCASSLGAGGHTDTQYFGPGTRLTVL.

The rearrangement links TRBV4-3 to TRBJ2-3; D is unresolved. Germline assignment: CDR1 LGHNA and CDR2 YSLEER. V lost 4 bases and J 2 bases, leaving 16 bases between the germline ends. The CDR3 loop spans 16 amino acids. The chain's CDR3 is CASSPREASYTDTQYF. For the CDR3, the DNA is TGCGCCAGCAGCCCTCGAGAAGCATCCTACACAGATACGCAGTATTTT.

The chain joins TRBV19 to TRBJ1-2, with D perhaps TRBD1 (5 bases). The V gene's germline CDR1 is LNHDA and CDR2 SQIVND (reference sequence). CDR3 size: 13 residues. V was clipped by 9 bases and J by 2 bases, with 13 bases between them. DNA for the CDR3: TGTGCCAGCGCAATCGGGGCGAACTATGGCTACACCTTC. Translation gives CASAIGANYGYTF. The full variable domain, rest sourced from reference TRBV19 and TRBJ1-2, is DGGITQSPKYLFRKEGQNVTLSCEQNLNHDAMYWYRQDPGQGLRLIYYSQIVNDFQKGDIAEGYSVSREKKESFPLTVTSAQKNPTAFYLCASAIGANYGYTFGSGTRLTVV.

The chain combines TRBV11-3 with TRBJ2-4; D is unclear. CDR3 size: 15 residues. Germline CDR1 reads SGHNT; CDR2 reads YENEEA. Trimming pared 2 bases from V and 4 bases from J, leaving 12 bases between. This CDR3 is CASSLTVFGKNIQYF. The CDR3 nucleotides are TGTGCCAGCAGCTTAACTGTTTTTGGAAAAAACATTCAGTACTTC. The full variable domain, in which reference TRBV11-3 and TRBJ2-4 provide the parts outside the CDR3, is EAGVVQSPRYKIIEKKQPVAFWCNPISGHNTLYWYLQNLGQGPELLIRYENEEAVDDSQLPKDRFSAERLKGVDSTLKIQPAELGDSAVYLCASSLTVFGKNIQYFGAGTRLSVL.

The chain employs TRBV10-3 and TRBJ2-6; no clear D. The germline V gene encodes CDR1 ENHRY and CDR2 SYGVKD. Trimming took off 3 bases at V and 1 base at J, with 4 bases between the two ends. The CDR3 contains 14 residues. DNA for the CDR3: TGTGCCATCAGTGATGGTTCTGGGGCCAACGTCCTGACTTTC. This codes for CAISDGSGANVLTF.

The J gene is TRBJ1-2, the V gene TRBV6-6; D is unclear. The CDR3 spans 14 residues. Trimming removed 5 bases at V and 1 base at J, with 11 bases between. CDR1 MNHNY and CDR2 SVGAGI come from the germline V gene (reference sequence). The CDR3 reads CASSPGGSNYGYTF. Here the CDR3 DNA reads TGTGCCAGCAGTCCCGGTGGAAGTAACTATGGCTACACCTTC.

V usage is TRBV30 and J usage is TRBJ1-1; D unresolved. Germline CDR1 reads GTSNPN; CDR2 reads SVGIG (reference sequence). The CDR3 has 12 amino acids. V dropped 0 bases and J dropped 1 base, with 3 bases sitting between them. The CDR3 region is CAWSVWNTEAFF. CDR3 in DNA: TGTGCCTGGAGTGTGTGGAACACTGAAGCTTTCTTT.

V gene TRBV11-3 combines with J gene TRBJ2-3, with D uncertain. V lost 5 bases to trimming and J lost 1 base, with 16 bases between them. Looked up from germline, CDR1 is SGHNT and CDR2 is YENEEA. CDR3 size: 16 residues. CDR3 in amino acids: CASSALKDRGTDTQYF. CDR3 bases: TGTGCCAGCAGCGCCCTGAAGGATCGGGGCACAGATACGCAGTATTTT.

The chain employs TRBV30 and TRBJ2-3, with D possibly being TRBD1 (5 bases). The V gene's germline CDR1 is GTSNPN and CDR2 SVGIG (reference sequence). This CDR3 has 12 residues. V lost 5 bases and J lost 2, with 8 bases in between. The CDR3 DNA reads TGTGCCTGGGTGGACATCACAGATACGCAGTATTTT. Translation gives CAWVDITDTQYF.